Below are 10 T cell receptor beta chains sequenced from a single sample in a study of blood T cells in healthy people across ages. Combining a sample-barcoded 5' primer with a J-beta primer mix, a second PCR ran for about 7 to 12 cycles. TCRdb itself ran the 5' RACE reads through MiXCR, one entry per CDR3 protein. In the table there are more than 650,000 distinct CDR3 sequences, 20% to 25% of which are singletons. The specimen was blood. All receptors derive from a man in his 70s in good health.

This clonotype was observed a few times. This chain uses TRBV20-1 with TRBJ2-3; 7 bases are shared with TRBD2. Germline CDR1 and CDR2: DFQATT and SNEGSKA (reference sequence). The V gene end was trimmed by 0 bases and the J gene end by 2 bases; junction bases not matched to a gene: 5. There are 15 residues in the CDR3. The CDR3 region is CSARDRGGVTDTQYF. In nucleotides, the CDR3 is TGCAGTGCTAGAGATCGTGGGGGGGTCACAGATACGCAGTATTTT.

CDR3 DNA: TGCAGCGTGGCACGCGAGGGACTTACATTTAACTATGGCTACACCTTC. Amino acids: CSVAREGLTFNYGYTF. V usage is TRBV29-1 and J usage is TRBJ1-2, with a tentative D call TRBD1 (5 bases). V dropped 6 bases and J dropped 1 base, with 21 bases sitting between them. Germline CDR1 is SQVTM and CDR2 is ANQGSEA. The CDR3 totals 16 residues.

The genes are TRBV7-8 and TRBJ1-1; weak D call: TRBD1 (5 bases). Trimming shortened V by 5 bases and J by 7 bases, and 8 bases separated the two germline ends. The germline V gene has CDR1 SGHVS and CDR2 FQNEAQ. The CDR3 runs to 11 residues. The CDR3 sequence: CASSVQGEAFF. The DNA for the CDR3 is TGTGCCAGCAGCGTCCAGGGTGAAGCTTTCTTT.

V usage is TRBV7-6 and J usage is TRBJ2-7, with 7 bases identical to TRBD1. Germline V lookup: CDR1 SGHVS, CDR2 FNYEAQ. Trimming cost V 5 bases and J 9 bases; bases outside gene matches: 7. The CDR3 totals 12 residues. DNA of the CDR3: TGTGCCAGCAGCACCGACAGGGTCCGGCAGTACTTC. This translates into CASSTDRVRQYF.

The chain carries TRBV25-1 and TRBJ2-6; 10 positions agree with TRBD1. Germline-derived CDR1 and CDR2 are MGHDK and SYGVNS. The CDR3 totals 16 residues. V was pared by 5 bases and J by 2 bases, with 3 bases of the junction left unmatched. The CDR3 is CASSLTGGPGANVLTF. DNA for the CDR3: TGTGCCAGCAGTTTGACAGGGGGCCCTGGGGCCAACGTCCTGACTTTC.

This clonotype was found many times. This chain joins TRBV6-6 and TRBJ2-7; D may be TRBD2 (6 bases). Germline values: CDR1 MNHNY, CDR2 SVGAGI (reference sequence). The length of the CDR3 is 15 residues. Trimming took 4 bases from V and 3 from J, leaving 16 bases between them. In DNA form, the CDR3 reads TGTGCCAGCAGTTCCCTAGATAGCGGTAACTACGAGCAGTACGTC. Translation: CASSSLDSGNYEQYV.

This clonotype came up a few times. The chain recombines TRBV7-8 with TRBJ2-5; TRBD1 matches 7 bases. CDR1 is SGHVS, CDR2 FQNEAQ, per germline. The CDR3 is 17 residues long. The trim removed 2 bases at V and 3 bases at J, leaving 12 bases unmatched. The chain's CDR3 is CASSLRRSAGGKETQYF. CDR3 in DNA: TGTGCCAGCAGCTTAAGACGGTCGGCAGGGGGAAAAGAGACCCAGTACTTC.

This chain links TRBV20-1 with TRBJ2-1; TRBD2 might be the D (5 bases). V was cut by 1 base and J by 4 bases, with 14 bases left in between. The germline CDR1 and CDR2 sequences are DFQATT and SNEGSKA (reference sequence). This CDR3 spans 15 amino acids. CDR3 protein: CSARAGLAGYNEQFF. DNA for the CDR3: TGCAGTGCTAGAGCGGGTCTAGCCGGGTACAATGAGCAGTTCTTC.

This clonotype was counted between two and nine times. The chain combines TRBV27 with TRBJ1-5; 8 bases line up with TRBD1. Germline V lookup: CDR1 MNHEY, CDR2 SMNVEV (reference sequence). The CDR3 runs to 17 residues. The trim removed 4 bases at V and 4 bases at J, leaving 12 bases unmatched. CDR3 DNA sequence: TGTGCCAGCAGTTCGTATCAAAAGGACAGGGAGAATCAGCCCCAGCATTTT. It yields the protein CASSSYQKDRENQPQHF.

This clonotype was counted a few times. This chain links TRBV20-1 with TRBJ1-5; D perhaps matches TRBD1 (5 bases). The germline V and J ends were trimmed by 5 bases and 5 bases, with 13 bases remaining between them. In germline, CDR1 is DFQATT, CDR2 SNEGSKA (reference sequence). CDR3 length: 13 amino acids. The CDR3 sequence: CSALDMSDQPQHF. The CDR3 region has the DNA TGCAGTGCTTTGGACATGAGCGATCAGCCCCAGCATTTT.